This T cell receptor (beta chain) derives from a study of shared clonotypes between healthy human individuals. Here immunoSEQ multiplex PCR was the method, and the copy in TCRdb shows in-frame clones only, minus some. This table has about half a million clones, around four fifths appearing once. The J segment lost 8 bases and the V segment lost 4 bases, leaving 4 bases of the junction unmatched. CDR1 and CDR2 from the germline V gene are MGHRA and YSYEKL. The CDR3 runs to 13 residues. The chain employs TRBV4-1 and TRBJ2-1; 8 positions match TRBD1. This TCR was recovered from a woman aged 40 to 55 in good health. Some clones in this sample may be carry-over from other donors' samples. Sequenced material: PBMCs. CDR3 in DNA: TGCGCCAGCAGCCGGGACAGGTCGTATGAGCAGTTCTTC. It is translated as CASSRDRSYEQFF.